This TCR beta chain was recovered during a study of CD8 T cells in Susac syndrome. Across the study: Patients with Susac syndrome who were sequenced included six with active disease and eight or nine in remission.

In regard to this clonotype: Its antigen is undetermined.

It was with random hexamers that roughly 0.45 to 1 ug RNA was reverse transcribed. TCR beta CDR3 was amplified by immunoSEQ covering 54 Vbeta and 13 Jbeta. TCRdb recomputed calls from the immunoSEQ multiplex PCR reads with MiXCR, one row per CDR3 protein. The sample consists of around 170,000 distinct CDR3 sequences, roughly 94% of them appearing once. Study results and limitations: In total CD8+ repertoires, more than 15 Susac-specific public clones were found, and several in CD8+ TEMRA repertoires. The study's TCR sequencing and HLA analysis drew on a certain number of individuals. That number was acknowledged as relatively small.

The source is a human donor with Susac syndrome. The sample taken for sequencing was CD8+ T cells from PBMCs.

The CDR3: CASSSGQFYSGANVLTF. The CDR3 DNA reads TGTGCCAGCAGTTCGGGACAGTTTTACTCTGGGGCCAACGTCCTGACTTTC. The rearrangement joins TRBV28 to TRBJ2-6, with 7 bases fitting TRBD1. Germline values: CDR1 MDHEN, CDR2 SYDVKM. The ends lost 4 bases at V and 0 bases at J; junction bases unmatched: 6. CDR3 length equals 17 residues.